These 21 T cell receptor beta chains share one sample of origin, sequenced in a study of metastatic and nonmetastatic thyroid tumors (dated by TCRdb to the early 2020s). Library prep was done by PCR. Sequencing relied on an Illumina HiSeq 4000. TCRdb reworked the public reads: Q25 trimming with fastp, MiXCR clone assembly, productive beta chains retained. In all, the sample holds almost 85,000 clones, and around 12% of those were seen once. The top ten hold more than 7% of the sample. No treatment had been received by any patient before thyroid surgery. The sequencing input was tumor tissue. The source of these receptors is a female donor with papillary thyroid cancer or a benign thyroid nodule (not recorded which). Some clones in this sample may be carry-over from other donors' samples.

This chain joins TRBV5-1 and TRBJ2-7; 12 nucleotides line up with TRBD2. In germline, CDR1 is SGHRS, CDR2 YFSETQ. With 4 bases clipped from V and 2 bases from J, the junction kept 7 bases outside the gene matches. The CDR3 runs 16 residues. The CDR3 nucleotides are TGCGCCAGCAGCCTGAAAAGACTAGCGGGAGCCTACGAGCAGTACTTC. The encoded protein is CASSLKRLAGAYEQYF.

This clone was observed at least ten times. The chain joins TRBV19 to TRBJ2-1; TRBD1 aligns across 7 bases. Germline V CDR1 and CDR2: LNHDA, SQIVND (reference sequence). CDR3 size: 14 residues. With 7 bases clipped from V and 2 bases from J, the junction kept 5 bases outside the gene matches. In nucleotides, the CDR3 is TGTGCCAGTACCGCGACAGGGCCCTACAATGAGCAGTTCTTC. It yields the protein CASTATGPYNEQFF.

As to this clone: A single base separates this from a much larger clone, so it may be a read error. The chain combines TRBV28 with TRBJ1-1; D is perhaps TRBD1 (5 bases). Trimming took off 4 bases at V and 0 bases at J, with 9 bases between the two ends. This CDR3 region has 14 residues. The V gene's germline CDR1 is MDHEN and CDR2 SYDVKM. CDR3 DNA: TGTGCCAGCAGTTCGACGGGGGTGAACACTGAAGCTTTCTTT. As protein: CASSSTGVNTEAFF.

This clone has at least ten counts. The rearrangement joins TRBV6-2 or TRBV6-3 to TRBJ2-4, with D hard to call. Germline-derived CDR1 and CDR2 are MNHEY and SVGEGT. The V and J ends lost 0 bases and 0 bases respectively, with 18 bases between them. The CDR3 is 19 amino acids. The CDR3, as DNA: TGTGCCAGCAGTTACTCGACCCTGGGCAGCGCCCTAGCCAAAAACATTCAGTACTTC. Amino acids: CASSYSTLGSALAKNIQYF.

This clone was counted at least ten times. This chain uses TRBV2 with TRBJ1-5; D call uncertain. The CDR3 has 15 residues. The ends were cut back, 3 bases at V and 0 bases at J, with 9 bases in the middle. Germline lookup yields CDR1 SNHLY and CDR2 FYNNEI. CDR3 nucleotides: TGTGCCAGCAGTGATCCTAGGAATAGCAATCAGCCCCAGCATTTT. It translates to CASSDPRNSNQPQHF.

This clone was observed many times. The chain carries TRBV30 and TRBJ1-6; D uncertain. Trimming shortened V by 0 bases and J by 9 bases, and 9 bases separated the two germline ends. The length of the CDR3 is 13 residues. The germline V gene encodes CDR1 GTSNPN and CDR2 SVGIG (reference sequence). CDR3 sequence: CAWSVESRSPLHF. The CDR3 DNA follows: TGTGCCTGGAGTGTAGAGAGTCGTTCACCCCTCCACTTT. The full variable domain, its missing parts supplied by reference TRBV30 and TRBJ1-6, is SQTIHQWPATLVQPVGSPLSLECTVEGTSNPNLYWYRQAAGRGLQLLFYSVGIGQISSEVPQNLSASRPQDRQFILSSKKLLLSDSGFYLCAWSVESRSPLHFGNGTRLTVT.

This clone has ten or more counts. The gene calls are TRBV20-1 and TRBJ2-7; possibly TRBD2 for D (5 bases). Germline-derived CDR1 and CDR2 are DFQATT and SNEGSKA (reference sequence). The germline V and J ends were trimmed by 2 bases and 2 bases, with 16 bases remaining between them. The CDR3 extends over 15 amino acids. The CDR3 coding sequence is TGCAGTGCTAGATTGAGGGTGCGTGGTACCTACGAGCAGTACTTC. Translated: CSARLRVRGTYEQYF.

This clone showed up many times. The J gene is TRBJ2-7, the V gene TRBV3-1; a weak D match, TRBD1 (6 bases). Germline CDR1 reads LGHDT; CDR2 reads YNNKEL (reference sequence). The V and J ends lost 4 bases and 6 bases respectively, with 16 bases between them. The CDR3 contains 14 residues. For the CDR3, the DNA is TGTGCCAGCAGCCCCCAACAGGGCCTAGGCGAGCAGTACTTC. Protein: CASSPQQGLGEQYF.

The gene calls are TRBV12-3 or TRBV12-4 and TRBJ2-7; D gene ambiguous. Trimming shortened V by 1 base and J by 6 bases, and 10 bases separated the two germline ends. The CDR3 totals 13 residues. CDR3 coding DNA: TGTGCCAGCAGTTTAGGGACCGTCGTCGAGCAGTACTTC. This gives the protein CASSLGTVVEQYF.

Turning to this clone: A much larger clone sits a single nucleotide away, making a read error possible. The chain carries TRBV28 and TRBJ1-2; D gene unclear. CDR1 and CDR2 from the germline V gene are MDHEN and SYDVKM. V shed 5 bases and J shed 2 bases, with 12 bases lying between them. The CDR3 is made up of 14 amino acids. The CDR3 nucleotides are TGTGCCAGCAGTGCCCTAACAGTGAACTATGGCTACACCTTC. It encodes CASSALTVNYGYTF.

A remark on this clone: A much larger clonotype is one base distant, so this may be a read error. The chain combines TRBV30 with TRBJ2-7; D not certain. The CDR3 consists of 12 residues. Per germline, CDR1 GTSNPN and CDR2 SVGIG (reference sequence). The CDR3 sequence: CAWRPQVNEQHF. The DNA for the CDR3 is TGTGCCTGGAGACCCCAGGTAAACGAGCAGCACTTC.

This clone was observed many times. The chain has TRBV2 and TRBJ2-1; D tentatively reads TRBD1 or TRBD2 (7 bases each). The CDR3 extends over 16 amino acids. V was clipped by 3 bases and J by 3 bases, with 15 bases between them. CDR1 and CDR2 (germline): SNHLY, FYNNEI. The CDR3 nucleotides read TGTGCCAGCAGTGAGTACAGGGGAGGGCTCTACAATGAGCAGTTCTTC. Translating gives CASSEYRGGLYNEQFF. Full variable domain (outside the CDR3, taken from reference TRBV2 and TRBJ2-1): EPEVTQTPSHQVTQMGQEVILRCVPISNHLYFYWYRQILGQKVEFLVSFYNNEISEKSEIFDDQFSVERPDGSNFTLKIRSTKLEDSAMYFCASSEYRGGLYNEQFFGPGTRLTVL.

This clone appeared many times. V and J are TRBV20-1 and TRBJ1-5; D is uncertain. V lost 0 bases to trimming and J lost 1 base, with 10 bases between them. The CDR3 covers 15 residues. In germline, CDR1 is DFQATT, CDR2 SNEGSKA (reference sequence). The DNA of the CDR3 is TGCAGTGCTAGAGATGCCGGACCGAGCAATCAGCCCCAGCATTTT. Protein product: CSARDAGPSNQPQHF.

V and J are TRBV7-2 and TRBJ1-3, with a weak D call TRBD1 (5 bases). CDR1 is SGHTA and CDR2 is FQGNSA in the germline V gene. The germline V and J ends were trimmed by 4 bases and 10 bases, with 20 bases remaining between them. CDR3 length: 15 residues. The CDR3 DNA sequence: TGTGCCAGCAGCTGGAGCAGGGTTCCTGTAAATACCATATATTTT. It encodes CASSWSRVPVNTIYF.

This clone was detected only a few times. A junction boundary mismatches the germline segment, possibly from a read error. V and J are TRBV6-4 and TRBJ1-5; 8 bases are a match to TRBD1. Germline values: CDR1 MRHNA, CDR2 SNTAGT. CDR3 length: 14 amino acids. The CDR3 sequence: CASSRQGRNQPKHF. The CDR3 DNA follows: TGTGCCAGCAGCAGACAGGGGAGAAATCAGCCCAAGCATTTT.

For this clone: One base away lies a much larger clone, so this may be a sequencing read error. The chain is built from TRBV3-1 and TRBJ2-7; the D is unclear. Germline V lookup: CDR1 LGHDT, CDR2 YNNKEL (reference sequence). This CDR3 region has 16 residues. CDR3 in amino acids: CANSQEGGILSYEQYF. The CDR3 DNA follows: TGTGCCAACAGCCAAGAAGGTGGGATCCTATCCTACGAGCAGTACTTC.

A word on this clone: A read error may be the cause here, since a much bigger clone is one base away. The CDR3 carries no conserved terminal phenylalanine or tryptophan, so it likely arises from a read error. The DNA is left out, because the CDR3 cannot be placed on it with certainty; the CDR3 is given as TCRdb lists it. The rearrangement links TRBV7-3 to TRBJ2-2. Per the germline V gene, CDR1 is SGHTA and CDR2 is FQGTGA. The CDR3 length is 8 residues, termini included. The CDR3: CASSSKTG.

This clone was found many times. This chain connects TRBV9 to TRBJ2-1; D is possibly TRBD2 (5 bases). Germline V gene sequence: CDR1 SGDLS, CDR2 YYNGEE. The CDR3 consists of 16 residues. Trimming left V 2 bases short and J 0 bases short, with 12 bases between. The CDR3 protein is CASSVSLGSSYNEQFF. CDR3 DNA sequence: TGTGCCAGCAGCGTTTCACTAGGGAGCTCCTACAATGAGCAGTTCTTC.

The table lists this clone with a few counts. Possible read error: a much larger clone is one base away. The conserved closing phenylalanine or tryptophan is absent in this CDR3, likely reflecting a read error. V and J are TRBV12-3 or TRBV12-4 and TRBJ2-7; TRBD1 might be the D (5 bases). Trimming shortened V by 3 bases and J by 5 bases, and 17 bases separated the two germline ends. The CDR3 loop spans 15 amino acids. CDR3 amino acids: CASSFGSRVSDEQYL. As DNA, the CDR3 is TGTGCCAGCAGTTTCGGTTCCAGGGTAAGCGACGAGCAGTACCTC.

This clone was picked up a small number of times. Possible read error: a much larger clone is one base away. DNA of the CDR3: TGTGCCACCAGCCTTTTGGGACCCAACTATGGCTACACCTTC. Its protein is CATSLLGPNYGYTF. The J gene is TRBJ1-2, the V gene TRBV15; weak D call: TRBD1 (5 bases). Trimming pared 5 bases from V and 2 bases from J, leaving 12 bases between. CDR1 is LNHNV, CDR2 YYDKDF, per germline (reference sequence). CDR3 size: 14 residues.

This clone has at least ten counts. This chain uses TRBV7-8 with TRBJ2-1; 7 nucleotides match TRBD1. V was pared by 5 bases and J by 0 bases, with 7 bases of the junction left unmatched. Per the germline V gene, CDR1 is SGHVS and CDR2 is FQNEAQ. This CDR3 comprises 16 residues. DNA of the CDR3: TGTGCCAGCAGCCCCCGGGACAGCAGCTCCTACAATGAGCAGTTCTTC. Amino acid sequence: CASSPRDSSSYNEQFF.